The next 8 T cell receptor beta chains were all read from a single sample in a study of cytomegalovirus exposure and HLA in healthy donors. Amplification used 60 Vbeta primers and 13 Jbeta primers. Profiled with immunoSEQ multiplex PCR; TCRdb holds only in-frame clones, not every one. The repertoire holds approximately 120,000 clones, over 75% seen once, with over 9.5% in the top ten. The specimen was PBMCs. These receptors originate from a middle-aged man in good health and CMV-seropositive.

The chain has TRBV4-3 and TRBJ2-5; 9 positions agree with TRBD1. V lost 1 base, J lost 3 bases, and 0 bases stayed unmatched. The length of the CDR3 is 14 residues. In germline, CDR1 is LGHNA, CDR2 YSLEER. The CDR3 region has the DNA TGCGCCAGCAGCCAAGGGACAGGGGAAGAGACCCAGTACTTC. Translation: CASSQGTGEETQYF.

This clone was recorded only once. The chain recombines TRBV19 with TRBJ2-7; a possible D gene is TRBD1 (5 bases). The CDR3 has 12 residues. Trimming removed 5 bases from V and 9 bases from J, with 14 bases in between. Germline values: CDR1 LNHDA, CDR2 SQIVND (reference sequence). The CDR3 sequence is CASSPDSAAQYF. DNA of the CDR3: TGTGCCAGTAGTCCCGACAGTGCCGCGCAGTACTTC.

This chain joins TRBV5-1 and TRBJ2-5, with a weak D call TRBD1 (5 bases). Germline assignment: CDR1 SGHRS and CDR2 YFSETQ. CDR3 size: 16 residues. The V and J ends lost 0 bases and 5 bases respectively, with 17 bases between them. The CDR3 sequence is CASSLGSDSQGETQYF. Written as DNA, the CDR3 is TGCGCCAGCAGCTTGGGGTCCGACAGTCAGGGTGAGACCCAGTACTTC.

The chain joins TRBV7-2 to TRBJ2-1; 7 bases align to TRBD2. The ends lost 1 base at V and 9 bases at J; junction bases unmatched: 9. The CDR3 spans 15 residues. Germline CDR1 SGHTA, CDR2 FQGNSA. The CDR3 region is CASSLVVTGGGEQFF. In DNA form, the CDR3 reads TGTGCCAGCAGCTTAGTCGTTACGGGGGGTGGTGAGCAGTTCTTC.

This chain uses TRBV6-5 with TRBJ2-5, with D unresolved. The CDR3 extends over 14 amino acids. Trimming removed 4 bases from V and 5 bases from J, with 14 bases in between. Germline lookup yields CDR1 MNHEY and CDR2 SVGAGI. This CDR3 is CASSSPRLQETQYF. The CDR3 DNA is TGTGCCAGCAGTTCACCCAGGCTCCAGGAGACCCAGTACTTC.

The V and J genes are TRBV4-2 and TRBJ1-6; tentatively, D is TRBD1 (6 bases). V lost 1 base and J 10 bases, leaving 17 bases between the germline ends. The CDR3 sequence is 16 residues long. The V gene's germline CDR1 is LGHNA and CDR2 YNFKEQ. The CDR3 sequence: CASSQVRTEIVSPLHF. The CDR3 DNA reads TGTGCCAGCAGCCAAGTTAGGACAGAGATAGTATCACCCCTCCACTTT.

The chain uses TRBV11-1 and TRBJ2-1; 9 bases map to TRBD1. The CDR3 loop spans 16 amino acids. Germline CDR1 is SGHAT and CDR2 is FQDESV (reference sequence). The junction had 8 bases not matched to a gene; V was cut back by 5 bases and J by 3 bases. CDR3 in DNA: TGTGCCAGCAGCCTACAGGGGGCAAATGGCTACAATGAGCAGTTCTTC. Its protein is CASSLQGANGYNEQFF.

The J gene is TRBJ2-1, the V gene TRBV7-2, with 11 bases fitting TRBD2. Per germline, CDR1 SGHTA and CDR2 FQGNSA. The ends lost 5 bases at V and 9 bases at J; junction bases unmatched: 6. The CDR3 extends over 14 amino acids. CDR3 bases: TGTGCCAGCAGCATTAGCGGGGGGGCGGTTGAGCAGTTCTTC. Its protein product is CASSISGGAVEQFF.